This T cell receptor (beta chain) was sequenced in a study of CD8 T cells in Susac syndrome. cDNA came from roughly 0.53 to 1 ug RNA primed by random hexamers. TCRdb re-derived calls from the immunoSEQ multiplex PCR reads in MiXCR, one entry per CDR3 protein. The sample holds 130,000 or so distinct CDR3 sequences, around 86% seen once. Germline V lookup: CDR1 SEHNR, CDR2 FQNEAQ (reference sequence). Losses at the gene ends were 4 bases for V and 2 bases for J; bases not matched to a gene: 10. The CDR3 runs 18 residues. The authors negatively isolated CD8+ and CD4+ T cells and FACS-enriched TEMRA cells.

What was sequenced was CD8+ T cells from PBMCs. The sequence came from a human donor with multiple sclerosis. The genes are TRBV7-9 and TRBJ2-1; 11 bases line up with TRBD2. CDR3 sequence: CASSSNSGTSGTYNEQFF. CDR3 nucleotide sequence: TGTGCCAGCAGCTCGAACTCGGGGACTAGCGGAACCTACAATGAGCAGTTCTTC. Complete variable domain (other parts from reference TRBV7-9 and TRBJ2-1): DTGVSQNPRHKITKRGQNVTFRCDPISEHNRLYWYRQTLGQGPEFLTYFQNEAQLEKSRLLSDRFSAERPKGSFSTLEIQRTEQGDSAMYLCASSSNSGTSGTYNEQFFGPGTRLTVL.